What follows describes a single TCR beta chain. This clone is a singleton in its sample. Its antigen is still unknown. It has no much larger one-base neighbor in the sample; base qualities were not kept. This sample is part of a study of blood T cell repertoires in COVID-19 (dated by TCRdb to the early 2020s). General notes on the study: Collaborator samples came from the United States, Italy and Spain and covered acute and convalescent phases of COVID-19. The prospective study material was composed of cDNA or gDNA derived from T cells, B-cell-depleted T cells, or PBMCs. The dataset comprised deeply sampled blood TCRbeta repertoires from subjects exposed to, actively infected with, or recovered from COVID-19. The repertoires were released in a freely available public database intended as a resource for research on the immune response to SARS-CoV-2. The samples were drawn from the first 160 participants of the ongoing ImmuneRACE study and from some 1,300 subjects provided by 6 global collaborators. Nearly every sample came with metadata listing a de-identified subject ID, COVID-19 status, age in years and sex. HLA class I and class II types, where available, came from metadata supplied by the sample provider rather than from assay-based typing.

Study-level results and caveats: Clinical and demographic metadata were provided uncurated, with the amount varying by source and participant.

Per the germline V gene (reference sequence), SEHNR is the CDR1 and FQNEAQ is the CDR2. V and J are truncated by 2 bases and 6 bases respectively, leaving an intervening sequence of 13 bases. The CDR3 has 14 amino acids, counting the end cysteine and phenylalanine. Just CDR3 DNA is preserved here, 42 bases in frame from base 1. TCRbeta CDR3 regions were amplified from genomic DNA by means of the immunoSEQ Assay, a bias-controlled multiplex PCR. The study's own analysis went as follows. The number of nucleated cells in each sample was estimated from the amplification of reference gene primers within the assay. Sequence reads were collapsed and filtered to measure the absolute abundance of every unique TCRbeta CDR3 rearrangement. For each sample, productive Simpson clonality was calculated as the square root of Simpson's diversity index across productive rearrangements. TCRdb re-hosts the immuneACCESS table, in-frame sequences only. Its copies lack some clones; in the studies checked, an unresolved V gene accounts for under half of them, and the cause for the rest is not known. V, J and clone size were drawn from that table, and D and trimming were deduced from the DNA. A total of around 300,000 clones appear in this sample, 75% to 90% of them only once. The ten largest clonotypes hold 5% of the sample.

In the prospective study, participants were roughly 18 to 90 years old, resided in about two dozen geographic areas of the United States, and were enrolled through a virtual design. In the prospective study, cohorts were assigned on the basis of participant-reported clinical history obtained from a screening survey and a study questionnaire. Recovered participants in ImmuneRACE Cohort 3 were defined by two consecutive negative NP/OP PCR tests, clearance by a healthcare professional, or resolution of symptoms. In the prospective study, mobile phlebotomists collected whole blood, serum and a nasopharyngeal or oropharyngeal swab from each participant. Participants in the prospective study had the option to provide additional blood draws and questionnaires over an approximately 2-month period. Before DNA extraction, prospective study blood samples were shipped either frozen or at room temperature.

The source of this sequence is a man aged 25 to 40 who had recovered from COVID-19. Sequencing used PBMCs or T cells enriched from blood (not recorded which). The chain couples TRBV7-9 to TRBJ1-1; the D gene remains uncertain. The bases read TGTGCCAGCAGCTTAAGTTACCCCGGGTCTGAAGCTTTCTTT. It codes for CASSLSYPGSEAFF.